The rows below give T cell receptor beta chains drawn from one sample of a study of PD-1 blockade in classical Hodgkin lymphoma. Sequenced by immunoSEQ multiplex PCR; TCRdb stores in-frame clones only, minus some. The sample holds approximately 65,000 clones; approximately 89% are singletons and the top ten take roughly an eighth. This material consisted of peripheral blood mononuclear cells (PBMCs), taken at baseline. These receptors were obtained from a human donor with classical Hodgkin lymphoma. Both conserved end residues are part of each CDR3. The order of the fields is clone size, V gene, J gene, D gene, CDR3 protein, CDR3 DNA. The D gene is left open where the match is weak. Only some rows state a clone size, as once, few, many or a class for expanded clones.

abundance: -; v_gene: TRBV7-9; j_gene: TRBJ1-2; d_gene: TRBD1; CDR3aa: CASSTPTGGGYGYTF; CDR3nt: TGTGCCAGCAGCACACCGACAGGGGGCGGTTATGGCTACACCTTC
abundance: once; v_gene: TRBV6-5; j_gene: TRBJ1-6; d_gene: -; CDR3aa: CASSYYAYSPLHF; CDR3nt: TGTGCCAGCAGTTACTACGCCTACTCACCCCTCCACTTT
abundance: -; v_gene: TRBV28; j_gene: TRBJ2-7; d_gene: -; CDR3aa: CASSSTGGLMYEQYF; CDR3nt: TGTGCCAGCAGCAGTACTGGGGGGCTTATGTACGAGCAGTACTTC
abundance: few; v_gene: TRBV27; j_gene: TRBJ2-3; d_gene: -; CDR3aa: CASSLPGTTDTQYF; CDR3nt: TGTGCCAGCAGTTTACCCGGGACAACAGATACGCAGTATTTT
abundance: once; v_gene: TRBV6-6; j_gene: TRBJ1-1; d_gene: -; CDR3aa: CASSYSSVNTEAFF; CDR3nt: TGTGCCAGCAGTTACTCGTCCGTGAACACTGAAGCTTTCTTT
abundance: -; v_gene: TRBV21-1; j_gene: TRBJ1-1; d_gene: -; CDR3aa: CASSSITPREAGHTNTEAFF; CDR3nt: TGTGCCAGCAGCAGCATTACTCCAAGGGAAGCCGGACACACTAACACTGAAGCTTTCTTT
abundance: -; v_gene: TRBV19; j_gene: TRBJ2-1; d_gene: TRBD2; CDR3aa: CASSIGLAGGEQFF; CDR3nt: TGTGCCAGTAGTATAGGACTAGCGGGGGGTGAGCAGTTCTTC
abundance: -; v_gene: TRBV7-3; j_gene: TRBJ1-1; d_gene: -; CDR3aa: CASSTRGGYEAFF; CDR3nt: TGTGCCAGCAGCACCCGGGGGGGCTATGAAGCTTTCTTT
abundance: few; v_gene: TRBV5-6; j_gene: TRBJ1-2; d_gene: -; CDR3aa: CASSLGGGGYTF; CDR3nt: TGTGCCAGCAGCTTGGGTGGCGGCGGCTACACCTTC
abundance: -; v_gene: TRBV30; j_gene: TRBJ1-2; d_gene: -; CDR3aa: CAWSVGPPDGYTF; CDR3nt: TGTGCCTGGAGTGTAGGCCCACCCGATGGCTACACCTTC
abundance: -; v_gene: TRBV6-6; j_gene: TRBJ1-3; d_gene: -; CDR3aa: CASSPIARLSGNTIYF; CDR3nt: TGTGCCAGCAGTCCGATTGCCCGCCTCTCTGGAAACACCATATATTTT
abundance: -; v_gene: TRBV18; j_gene: TRBJ1-5; d_gene: -; CDR3aa: CASSPTEGNQPQHF; CDR3nt: TGTGCCAGCTCACCAACGGAGGGCAATCAGCCCCAGCATTTT
abundance: -; v_gene: TRBV9; j_gene: TRBJ2-7; d_gene: TRBD1; CDR3aa: CASSVGTGYYEQYF; CDR3nt: TGTGCCAGCAGCGTAGGGACAGGGTACTACGAGCAGTACTTC
abundance: -; v_gene: TRBV28; j_gene: TRBJ1-4; d_gene: -; CDR3aa: CASTPWALGEKLFF; CDR3nt: TGTGCCAGCACCCCGTGGGCGCTGGGTGAAAAACTGTTTTTT
abundance: -; v_gene: TRBV5-6; j_gene: TRBJ2-5; d_gene: TRBD1; CDR3aa: CASSLGQGKETQYF; CDR3nt: TGTGCCAGCAGCTTGGGACAGGGTAAAGAGACCCAGTACTTC
abundance: -; v_gene: TRBV5-4; j_gene: TRBJ1-6; d_gene: -; CDR3aa: CASSLMANSPLHF; CDR3nt: TGTGCCAGCAGCTTAATGGCTAATTCACCCCTCCACTTT
abundance: -; v_gene: TRBV28; j_gene: TRBJ1-1; d_gene: TRBD1; CDR3aa: CASSLVFLGDRDSAEAFF; CDR3nt: TGTGCCAGCAGTTTAGTTTTTTTGGGGGACAGGGATAGCGCTGAAGCTTTCTTT
abundance: -; v_gene: TRBV7-2; j_gene: TRBJ1-1; d_gene: -; CDR3aa: CASSYQGGGTEAFF; CDR3nt: TGTGCCAGCAGCTACCAGGGTGGAGGTACTGAAGCTTTCTTT
abundance: -; v_gene: TRBV4-2; j_gene: TRBJ2-5; d_gene: -; CDR3aa: CASSQSPGTAQETQYF; CDR3nt: TGTGCCAGCAGCCAGTCCCCAGGGACGGCACAAGAGACCCAGTACTTC
abundance: -; v_gene: TRBV11-2; j_gene: TRBJ1-1; d_gene: -; CDR3aa: CASSFRAGDGDTEAFF; CDR3nt: TGTGCCAGCAGCTTCCGTGCAGGGGACGGAGACACTGAAGCTTTCTTT
abundance: -; v_gene: TRBV9; j_gene: TRBJ2-7; d_gene: TRBD1; CDR3aa: CASSVGGTGIDEQYF; CDR3nt: TGTGCCAGCAGCGTAGGGGGGACAGGGATCGACGAGCAGTACTTC
abundance: -; v_gene: TRBV5-1; j_gene: TRBJ2-1; d_gene: TRBD2; CDR3aa: CASSLVGGGMIHEQFF; CDR3nt: TGCGCCAGCAGCTTGGTTGGCGGGGGGATGATCCATGAGCAGTTCTTC
abundance: -; v_gene: TRBV4-3; j_gene: TRBJ2-3; d_gene: -; CDR3aa: CASSQEATRGTDTQYF; CDR3nt: TGCGCCAGCAGCCAAGAAGCAACGCGAGGGACAGATACGCAGTATTTT
abundance: once; v_gene: TRBV4-1; j_gene: TRBJ1-1; d_gene: -; CDR3aa: CASSQELPNTEAFF; CDR3nt: TGCGCCAGCAGCCAGGAACTGCCGAACACTGAAGCTTTCTTT
abundance: -; v_gene: TRBV27; j_gene: TRBJ2-5; d_gene: -; CDR3aa: CASSFIGEGRETQYF; CDR3nt: TGTGCCAGCAGTTTTATCGGTGAGGGGCGGGAGACCCAGTACTTC
abundance: -; v_gene: TRBV6-1; j_gene: TRBJ1-2; d_gene: -; CDR3aa: CAIRRQGVDYGYTF; CDR3nt: TGTGCCATCAGGAGACAAGGGGTAGACTATGGCTACACCTTC
abundance: -; v_gene: TRBV19; j_gene: TRBJ1-1; d_gene: TRBD1; CDR3aa: CASTGQGGYHTEAFF; CDR3nt: TGTGCCAGTACCGGACAGGGGGGGTATCACACTGAAGCTTTCTTT
abundance: once; v_gene: TRBV5-8; j_gene: TRBJ1-5; d_gene: -; CDR3aa: CASSFTGNQPQHF; CDR3nt: TGTGCCAGCAGCTTCACAGGGAATCAGCCCCAGCATTTT
abundance: -; v_gene: TRBV4-2; j_gene: TRBJ2-7; d_gene: -; CDR3aa: CASSQEAQAGRGYEQYF; CDR3nt: TGTGCCAGCAGCCAAGAAGCACAGGCGGGCCGGGGCTACGAGCAGTACTTC
abundance: -; v_gene: TRBV18; j_gene: TRBJ1-2; d_gene: -; CDR3aa: CASSPTGFNYGYTF; CDR3nt: TGTGCCAGCTCACCCACAGGGTTTAACTATGGCTACACCTTC
abundance: -; v_gene: TRBV10-3; j_gene: TRBJ1-6; d_gene: -; CDR3aa: CAISEDRLGSPLHF; CDR3nt: TGTGCCATCAGTGAGGACAGGCTGGGTTCACCCCTCCACTTT
abundance: -; v_gene: TRBV14; j_gene: TRBJ2-2; d_gene: -; CDR3aa: CASSPDTTATNTGELFF; CDR3nt: TGTGCCAGCAGCCCCGATACGACAGCGACGAACACCGGGGAGCTGTTTTTT
abundance: -; v_gene: TRBV30; j_gene: TRBJ1-3; d_gene: -; CDR3aa: CAWRRRSSGNTIYF; CDR3nt: TGTGCCTGGAGGCGACGGAGCTCTGGAAACACCATATATTTT
abundance: -; v_gene: TRBV2; j_gene: TRBJ2-2; d_gene: -; CDR3aa: CASKEQSNTGELFF; CDR3nt: TGTGCCAGCAAAGAGCAGTCGAACACCGGGGAGCTGTTTTTT
abundance: -; v_gene: TRBV19; j_gene: TRBJ2-1; d_gene: TRBD2; CDR3aa: CASSMASGGFSSYNEQFF; CDR3nt: TGTGCCAGTAGTATGGCTAGCGGGGGTTTTTCCTCCTACAATGAGCAGTTCTTC
abundance: -; v_gene: TRBV9; j_gene: TRBJ2-1; d_gene: TRBD2; CDR3aa: CASGGLADNEQFF; CDR3nt: TGTGCCAGCGGGGGACTAGCGGACAATGAGCAGTTCTTC
abundance: -; v_gene: TRBV19; j_gene: TRBJ2-3; d_gene: -; CDR3aa: CASSIEGTASDTQYF; CDR3nt: TGTGCCAGTAGTATAGAGGGAACGGCTTCAGATACGCAGTATTTT
abundance: once; v_gene: TRBV10-1; j_gene: TRBJ1-2; d_gene: -; CDR3aa: CASSDRENYGYTF; CDR3nt: TGCGCCAGCAGTGATAGGGAAAACTATGGCTACACCTTC
abundance: -; v_gene: TRBV7-9; j_gene: TRBJ1-6; d_gene: TRBD1; CDR3aa: CASSPLGQGGEESPLHF; CDR3nt: TGTGCCAGCAGCCCCCTGGGACAGGGAGGTGAAGAATCACCCCTCCACTTT
abundance: -; v_gene: TRBV4-1; j_gene: TRBJ1-4; d_gene: TRBD1; CDR3aa: CASSHEPGGEKLFF; CDR3nt: TGCGCCAGCAGCCACGAGCCAGGGGGGGAAAAACTGTTTTTT
abundance: -; v_gene: TRBV7-9; j_gene: TRBJ1-2; d_gene: -; CDR3aa: CASSLLGWGYTF; CDR3nt: TGTGCCAGCAGCTTGTTGGGGTGGGGCTACACCTTC
abundance: -; v_gene: TRBV4-3; j_gene: TRBJ2-7; d_gene: -; CDR3aa: CASSQDPQGTPVTEQYF; CDR3nt: TGCGCCAGCAGCCAAGATCCCCAGGGGACCCCTGTGACCGAGCAGTACTTC
abundance: -; v_gene: TRBV9; j_gene: TRBJ1-2; d_gene: -; CDR3aa: CASSAQGGYTF; CDR3nt: TGTGCCAGCAGCGCACAGGGAGGCTACACCTTC
abundance: -; v_gene: TRBV28; j_gene: TRBJ2-1; d_gene: -; CDR3aa: CASKGQYNEQFF; CDR3nt: TGTGCCAGCAAAGGACAGTACAATGAGCAGTTCTTC
abundance: -; v_gene: TRBV21-1; j_gene: TRBJ2-2; d_gene: -; CDR3aa: CASITPNTGELFF; CDR3nt: TGTGCCAGCATAACACCGAACACCGGGGAGCTGTTTTTT
abundance: -; v_gene: TRBV10-3; j_gene: TRBJ2-2; d_gene: -; CDR3aa: CAISESVNTGELFF; CDR3nt: TGTGCCATCAGTGAGTCAGTTAACACCGGGGAGCTGTTTTTT
abundance: -; v_gene: TRBV13; j_gene: TRBJ1-1; d_gene: -; CDR3aa: CASSLPGGQGNTEAFF; CDR3nt: TGTGCCAGCAGCTTACCCGGGGGGCAGGGGAACACTGAAGCTTTCTTT
abundance: -; v_gene: TRBV18; j_gene: TRBJ1-2; d_gene: -; CDR3aa: CASSPKMGEYGYTF; CDR3nt: TGTGCCAGCTCACCAAAAATGGGGGAGTATGGCTACACCTTC
abundance: few; v_gene: TRBV13; j_gene: TRBJ1-1; d_gene: TRBD1; CDR3aa: CASSIGTVNTEAFF; CDR3nt: TGTGCCAGCAGCATCGGGACAGTGAACACTGAAGCTTTCTTT
abundance: -; v_gene: TRBV7-2; j_gene: TRBJ1-1; d_gene: TRBD1; CDR3aa: CASSLSPGGTEAFF; CDR3nt: TGTGCCAGCAGCTTATCACCAGGGGGCACTGAAGCTTTCTTT
abundance: -; v_gene: TRBV2; j_gene: TRBJ2-1; d_gene: TRBD2; CDR3aa: CASSPRLAGVHNEQFF; CDR3nt: TGTGCCAGCAGTCCTCGACTAGCGGGGGTCCACAATGAGCAGTTCTTC
abundance: -; v_gene: TRBV6-5; j_gene: TRBJ1-2; d_gene: -; CDR3aa: CASSFVREGYGYTF; CDR3nt: TGTGCCAGCAGTTTCGTCAGGGAGGGCTATGGCTACACCTTC
abundance: -; v_gene: TRBV6-6; j_gene: TRBJ2-1; d_gene: TRBD1; CDR3aa: CASRRDRGHEYEQFF; CDR3nt: TGTGCCAGCAGAAGAGACAGGGGGCATGAATATGAGCAGTTCTTC
abundance: -; v_gene: TRBV7-8; j_gene: TRBJ1-2; d_gene: -; CDR3aa: CASSSPGENYGYTF; CDR3nt: TGTGCCAGCAGCTCCCCAGGGGAAAACTATGGCTACACCTTC
abundance: -; v_gene: TRBV28; j_gene: TRBJ1-4; d_gene: -; CDR3aa: CASSRLPGIEKLFF; CDR3nt: TGTGCCAGCAGTAGACTGCCGGGGATCGAAAAACTGTTTTTT
abundance: -; v_gene: TRBV30; j_gene: TRBJ2-7; d_gene: -; CDR3aa: CAWSTNYEQYF; CDR3nt: TGTGCCTGGAGTACTAACTACGAGCAGTACTTC
abundance: -; v_gene: TRBV9; j_gene: TRBJ1-1; d_gene: TRBD1; CDR3aa: CASSPRQGSTEAFF; CDR3nt: TGTGCCAGCAGCCCGAGACAGGGCAGCACTGAAGCTTTCTTT
abundance: -; v_gene: TRBV4-2; j_gene: TRBJ1-1; d_gene: -; CDR3aa: CASSQEWGPTEAFF; CDR3nt: TGTGCCAGCAGCCAAGAATGGGGCCCCACTGAAGCTTTCTTT
abundance: -; v_gene: TRBV30; j_gene: TRBJ2-5; d_gene: TRBD2; CDR3aa: CAWSVNRGEETQYF; CDR3nt: TGTGCCTGGAGTGTCAATCGGGGGGAGGAGACCCAGTACTTC
abundance: few; v_gene: TRBV15; j_gene: TRBJ1-2; d_gene: -; CDR3aa: CATSRGRGGLNYGYTF; CDR3nt: TGTGCCACCAGCAGAGGCAGGGGCGGCTTGAACTATGGCTACACCTTC